These 21 T cell receptor beta chains originate from one sample sequenced in a study of beta chain features in type 1 diabetes. Study findings and constraints: Type 1 diabetes patients had moderately but significantly shorter TCRB CDR3s in all four CD4+ subsets.

The sequenced template was cDNA made from the entire isolated RNA. The data were produced by immunoSEQ multiplex PCR, yet TCRdb's version contains in-frame clones alone and is incomplete. Altogether about 270,000 clones are present, about 13% being singletons, with the ten largest covering under 0.02%. The antigens of these receptors remain unknown. The specimen sequenced was naive CD4+ T cells from blood. Receptor source: a man aged 30 to 39 with type 1 diabetes.

The chain carries TRBV5-1 and TRBJ1-2; D ambiguous. Germline V gene lookup returns CDR1 SGHRS and CDR2 YFSETQ. The CDR3 is 14 amino acids. Trimming left V 2 bases short and J 0 bases short, with 8 bases between. The CDR3 DNA reads as TGCGCCAGCAGCTTCCAGAATCCTAACTATGGCTACACCTTC. Translated, it gives CASSFQNPNYGYTF.

This clone showed up just a few times. Other DNA sequences in the same sample also yield this CDR3. The CDR3 loop is CSVAQGNQPQHF. Here the CDR3 DNA reads TGCAGCGTAGCTCAGGGAAATCAGCCCCAGCATTTT. The rearrangement uses TRBV29-1 and TRBJ1-5, with D possibly matching TRBD1 (5 bases). Trimming took 6 bases from V and 4 from J, leaving 10 bases between them. The CDR3 is 12 residues long. CDR1 and CDR2 from the germline V gene are SQVTM and ANQGSEA. Full variable domain (missing parts from reference TRBV29-1 and TRBJ1-5): SAVISQKPSRDICQRGTSLTIQCQVDSQVTMMFWYRQQPGQSLTLIATANQGSEATYESGFVIDKFPISRPNLTFSTLTVSNMSPEDSSIYLCSVAQGNQPQHFGDGTRLSIL.

The V gene is TRBV6-6, the J gene TRBJ2-1, with 11 bases fitting TRBD1. The germline V gene encodes CDR1 MNHNY and CDR2 SVGAGI (reference sequence). The CDR3 is 16 residues long. J gave up 12 bases and V 4 bases, and 14 bases lay outside the gene matches. CDR3 sequence: CASSSYSGTGGLAQFF. CDR3 DNA sequence: TGTGCCAGCAGTTCCTACTCCGGGACAGGGGGTTTGGCGCAGTTCTTC.

A few counts support this clone. Here the CDR3 DNA reads TGTGCCAGCTCAACAACAGGGGACGATGGGACACGAGAGACCCAGTACTTC. This codes for CASSTTGDDGTRETQYF. The gene calls are TRBV18 and TRBJ2-5; TRBD1 matches at 7 bases. The CDR3 loop spans 17 amino acids. CDR1 is KGHSH and CDR2 is LQKENI in the germline V gene. Trimming at V came to 5 bases and at J to 4 bases, leaving 16 bases not matched to a gene.

This clone was detected only a few times. The chain uses TRBV6-6 and TRBJ2-7; TRBD2 matches at 7 bases. The germline V gene encodes CDR1 MNHNY and CDR2 SVGAGI (reference sequence). V lost 8 bases, J lost 5 bases, and 9 bases stayed unmatched. The CDR3 runs 13 residues. The CDR3 coding sequence is TGTGCCAGCGAGGGAGGGAGCAGCAACGAGCAGTACTTC. It codes for CASEGGSSNEQYF.

V is TRBV6-6 and J is TRBJ2-7; 8 nucleotides line up with TRBD1. The CDR3 spans 15 residues. The ends lost 7 bases at V and 6 bases at J; junction bases unmatched: 14. In germline, CDR1 is MNHNY, CDR2 SVGAGI (reference sequence). DNA for the CDR3: TGTGCCAGCACTAAGTGGAGACAGGGGTCGGGCGAGCAGTACTTC. Amino acid sequence: CASTKWRQGSGEQYF.

The chain couples TRBV7-3 to TRBJ1-5; the match to TRBD1 covers 9 bases. Germline-derived CDR1 and CDR2 are SGHTA and FQGTGA. Losses at the gene ends were 6 bases for V and 7 bases for J; bases not matched to a gene: 13. The CDR3 length is 16 residues. CDR3 region: CASRATPRDREQPQHF. The CDR3 DNA sequence: TGTGCCAGCAGGGCCACCCCCCGGGACAGGGAACAGCCCCAGCATTTT.

This clone was seen a few times. The chain employs TRBV9 and TRBJ2-3, with 12 bases that match TRBD2. V shed 3 bases, J shed 0 bases, and the junction held 2 bases outside the gene matches. Germline V lookup: CDR1 SGDLS, CDR2 YYNGEE. This CDR3 is built from 16 residues. The CDR3 DNA is TGTGCCAGCAGCGACGGGACTAGCGGGAGCACAGATACGCAGTATTTT. Translation: CASSDGTSGSTDTQYF.

This clone has a handful of counts. The V gene is TRBV2, the J gene TRBJ2-1; D is perhaps TRBD1 (5 bases). Trimming removed 3 bases at V and 0 bases at J, with 9 bases between. Germline V lookup: CDR1 SNHLY, CDR2 FYNNEI. The CDR3 is made up of 15 amino acids. In DNA, the CDR3 is TGTGCCAGCAGTGAGGGGCGAGGCTCCTACAATGAGCAGTTCTTC. It yields the protein CASSEGRGSYNEQFF.

This clone showed up just a few times. The chain has TRBV18 and TRBJ2-5, with 15 bases identical to TRBD2. CDR3 size: 17 residues. Germline values: CDR1 KGHSH, CDR2 LQKENI. V trimming: 6 bases; J trimming: 1 base; junction bases outside the gene matches: 6. The CDR3 here is CASSVGLAGGGQETQYF. The CDR3 nucleotides are TGTGCCAGCTCGGTCGGACTAGCGGGAGGGGGCCAAGAGACCCAGTACTTC. Filled out from reference TRBV18 and TRBJ2-5, the complete variable domain reads NAGVMQNPRHLVRRRGQEARLRCSPMKGHSHVYWYRQLPEEGLKFMVYLQKENIIDESGMPKERFSAEFPKEGPSILRIQQVVRGDSAAYFCASSVGLAGGGQETQYFGPGTRLLVL.

This clone was found a few times. The rearrangement uses TRBV25-1 and TRBJ2-5, with D unclear. Germline CDR1 reads MGHDK; CDR2 reads SYGVNS. The V and J ends lost 2 bases and 7 bases respectively, with 14 bases between them. The CDR3 extends over 14 amino acids. CDR3 amino acids: CASSEPGSLGTQYF. The CDR3 nucleotides read TGTGCCAGCAGTGAACCGGGTTCCTTGGGGACCCAGTACTTC.

V usage is TRBV5-4 and J usage is TRBJ2-7; TRBD2 matches 12 bases. The junction had 8 bases not matched to a gene; V was cut back by 3 bases and J by 7 bases. From germline, CDR1 is SGHNT and CDR2 YYREEE (reference sequence). This CDR3 has 15 amino acids. The CDR3 loop is CASSSGLAGTREQYF. CDR3 nucleotide sequence: TGTGCCAGCAGCTCCGGACTAGCGGGGACTAGGGAGCAGTACTTC.

The V call is TRBV7-9, the J call TRBJ2-7; the D is unclear. CDR1 and CDR2 from the germline V gene are SEHNR and FQNEAQ (reference sequence). The CDR3 sequence is 14 residues long. V lost 1 base and J 3 bases, leaving 10 bases between the germline ends. The CDR3 coding sequence is TGTGCCAGCAGCTTAGTAGTGGTCAACTACGAGCAGTACTTC. This sequence encodes CASSLVVVNYEQYF.

The gene calls are TRBV5-1 and TRBJ2-1, with TRBD2 as a possible D gene (5 bases). Germline V gene sequence: CDR1 SGHRS, CDR2 YFSETQ. CDR3 length equals 15 residues. Trimming shortened V by 0 bases and J by 6 bases, and 13 bases separated the two germline ends. The CDR3 nucleotides read TGCGCCAGCAGCTTGGGGACTTTTCGGCTCAATGAGCAGTTCTTC. Its protein is CASSLGTFRLNEQFF.

The chain joins TRBV5-1 to TRBJ2-1, with D unclear. Germline CDR1 is SGHRS and CDR2 is YFSETQ. The CDR3 runs 15 residues. V lost 0 bases and J lost 2, with 9 bases in between. CDR3 amino acids: CASSLAVRAYNEQFF. CDR3 nucleotide sequence: TGCGCCAGCAGCTTGGCGGTTAGAGCCTACAATGAGCAGTTCTTC.

This clone was seen a few times. The V call is TRBV6-6, the J call TRBJ2-5; 9 bases are shared with TRBD2. The V gene's germline CDR1 is MNHNY and CDR2 SVGAGI (reference sequence). J lost 4 bases, V lost 8 bases, and 11 bases had no gene match. The CDR3 is made up of 15 amino acids. The CDR3 DNA follows: TGTGCCAGCGCGGGTAGTAGCGGGAGTTCAGAGACCCAGTACTTC. Translated, it gives CASAGSSGSSETQYF.

This clone came up a few times. The chain combines TRBV4-2 with TRBJ2-2, with TRBD2 matching over 10 bases. With 3 bases clipped from V and 0 bases from J, the junction kept 4 bases outside the gene matches. CDR3 length: 17 amino acids. Germline assignment: CDR1 LGHNA and CDR2 YNFKEQ. Here the CDR3 reads CASSHPGLAANTGELFF. For the CDR3, the DNA is TGTGCCAGCAGCCACCCCGGACTAGCGGCGAACACCGGGGAGCTGTTTTTT.

There are a few counts of this clone. The rearrangement uses TRBV25-1 and TRBJ1-1; D unresolved. The CDR3 has 11 amino acids. V lost 3 bases and J 6 bases, leaving 5 bases between the germline ends. The V gene's germline CDR1 is MGHDK and CDR2 SYGVNS. This CDR3 reads CASSDQSEAFF. The CDR3, as DNA: TGTGCCAGCAGTGATCAGTCTGAAGCTTTCTTT.

The rearrangement joins TRBV5-1 to TRBJ1-4; no firm D call. Trimming shortened V by 4 bases and J by 6 bases, and 16 bases separated the two germline ends. CDR3 size: 15 residues. CDR1 and CDR2 (germline): SGHRS, YFSETQ. The CDR3 region is CASSLRGTKDEKLFF. CDR3 DNA sequence: TGCGCCAGCAGCCTGCGGGGAACTAAGGATGAAAAACTGTTTTTT.

This chain links TRBV18 with TRBJ1-1, with 9 positions matching TRBD1. Germline V gives CDR1 KGHSH, CDR2 LQKENI. CDR3 size: 15 residues. After removal of 2 bases from V and 2 bases from J, the junction contained 3 bases not matched to a gene. The CDR3 region has the DNA TGTGCCAGCTCACCAAAGACAGGGGGAAACACTGAAGCTTTCTTT. Translating it yields CASSPKTGGNTEAFF.

The chain couples TRBV6-4 to TRBJ1-5; 7 bases agree with TRBD1. The CDR3 loop spans 18 amino acids. The germline V gene encodes CDR1 MRHNA and CDR2 SNTAGT. V was pared by 3 bases and J by 0 bases, with 11 bases of the junction left unmatched. The DNA of the CDR3 is TGTGCCAGCAGTGAGCTGGACAGGTTCTCATATAGCAATCAGCCCCAGCATTTT. This gives the protein CASSELDRFSYSNQPQHF.